This TCR beta chain was identified in a study of T cells in Graves' hyperthyroidism and ophthalmopathy. Study observations and caveats: Ophthalmopathy was told apart from stable hyperthyroidism by a 13 V-J model.

TCR beta CDR3 region amplification was performed from RNA transcripts. The TCR CDR3 first-round RT-PCR relied on the HTBI primer set. TCRdb passed the multiplex PCR reads through MiXCR, listing each CDR3 protein once. Of more than 300,000 distinct CDR3 sequences in the sample, about 18% are singletons; the top ten hold around a third. In regard to this clonotype: The antigen remains undetermined.

Exclusions: uncontrolled infection, other autoimmune disease, pregnancy, lactation. On the basis of clinical symptoms, serum thyroxine and TRAb, thyroid ultrasound and orbital computed tomography, diagnoses were made. Fresh 10 ml peripheral blood yielded PBMCs. The germline gives CDR1 MGHRA, CDR2 YSYEKL. The CDR3 is 15 amino acids. The V end lost 2 bases, the J end lost 6 bases, and 16 bases lay between the germline ends. The chain has TRBV4-1 and TRBJ1-2; a weak D match, TRBD1 (5 bases). The clonotype comes from a woman aged 25-40 years with Graves' hyperthyroidism that later progressed to Graves' ophthalmopathy. Sequenced sample: blood. CDR3 nucleotide sequence: TGCGCCAGCAGCCAATGGGGCGGCGACCTTAATGGCTACACCTTC. This sequence encodes CASSQWGGDLNGYTF.